The 23 T cell receptor beta chains below all came from one sample that was sequenced in a study of PD-L1 blockade in urothelial cancer. Clones were read by immunoSEQ multiplex PCR, and TCRdb kept only the in-frame ones, dropping some. The repertoire holds 17,000 or so clones, with roughly 90% as singletons. Specimen: PBMCs, collected around atezolizumab (anti-PD-L1) treatment. Receptors were obtained from a man between 50 and 59 years old with urothelial cancer.

The rearrangement links TRBV19 to TRBJ1-1; the D gene is possibly TRBD1 (5 bases). Trimming removed 5 bases at V and 6 bases at J, with 10 bases between. CDR1 LNHDA and CDR2 SQIVND come from the germline V gene (reference sequence). The CDR3 consists of 12 residues. CDR3: CASSPGISEAFF. Written as DNA, the CDR3 is TGTGCCAGTAGTCCAGGGATTTCTGAAGCTTTCTTT.

V gene TRBV29-1 combines with J gene TRBJ1-2, with TRBD1 as a possible D gene (5 bases). Per germline, CDR1 SQVTM and CDR2 ANQGSEA. The CDR3 is 14 residues long. V was pared by 4 bases and J by 0 bases, with 12 bases between. CDR3 in amino acids: CSVVSDRTNYGYTF. For the CDR3, the DNA is TGCAGCGTTGTAAGTGACAGAACTAACTATGGCTACACCTTC.

The chain links TRBV4-2 to TRBJ1-1, with a weak D call TRBD1 (6 bases). The CDR3 runs 14 residues. CDR1 LGHNA and CDR2 YNFKEQ come from the germline V gene. The V end lost 4 bases, the J end lost 0 bases, and 9 bases lay between the germline ends. CDR3 in DNA: TGTGCCAGCAGCCGACAGGAGTTGAACACTGAAGCTTTCTTT. Translated, it gives CASSRQELNTEAFF.

This chain uses TRBV18 with TRBJ2-1; D is possibly TRBD1 (7 bases). There are 20 residues in the CDR3. Trimming left V 4 bases short and J 3 bases short, with 28 bases between. The germline CDR1 and CDR2 sequences are KGHSH and LQKENI. The CDR3 protein is CASSLGTGTARRDNYNEQFF. The DNA of the CDR3 is TGTGCCAGCTCACTTGGGACCGGGACAGCTAGGAGGGACAACTACAATGAGCAGTTCTTC.

Details on this clone: The sample contains more than one DNA sequence encoding this CDR3. This chain uses TRBV19 with TRBJ1-5; a possible D gene is TRBD1 (5 bases). The V gene lost 1 base and the J gene lost 2 bases, with 12 bases spanning the gap. The CDR3 has 16 residues. Germline CDR1 LNHDA, CDR2 SQIVND (reference sequence). The CDR3 bases are TGTGCCAGTAGTATAGCCGGGGGTTCGGGCAATCAGCCCCAGCATTTT. It is translated as CASSIAGGSGNQPQHF.

The sample holds one count of this clone. V is TRBV7-8 and J is TRBJ2-7, with TRBD2 identical over 9 bases. The length of the CDR3 is 15 residues. Germline V gene sequence: CDR1 SGHVS, CDR2 FQNEAQ. The V gene end was trimmed by 5 bases and the J gene end by 5 bases; junction bases not matched to a gene: 10. CDR3 region: CASSRRTSVLDEQYF. CDR3 nucleotide sequence: TGTGCCAGCAGCCGCCGGACTAGCGTTCTAGACGAGCAGTACTTC.

The CDR3 nucleotides are TGTGCCAGCAGTGAACACGAGGGACTGTTCAATGAGCAGTTCTTC. Protein product: CASSEHEGLFNEQFF. The V gene is TRBV2, the J gene TRBJ2-1; D possibly corresponds to TRBD2 (6 bases). CDR1 SNHLY and CDR2 FYNNEI come from the germline V gene. V gave up 2 bases and J gave up 6 bases, with 14 bases separating them. The CDR3 extends over 15 amino acids.

The J gene is TRBJ1-3, the V gene TRBV7-6; 8 bases are a match to TRBD1. Trimming took 5 bases from V and 4 from J; bases not matched to a gene: 10. CDR1 SGHVS and CDR2 FNYEAQ come from the germline V gene. This CDR3 contains 16 residues. This CDR3 is CASSLTRGQGGNTIYF. DNA of the CDR3: TGTGCCAGCAGCCTGACCCGAGGACAGGGAGGAAACACCATATATTTT.

The chain is built from TRBV18 and TRBJ2-5; TRBD1 is a possible D gene (5 bases). The germline V gene encodes CDR1 KGHSH and CDR2 LQKENI. The CDR3 has 14 residues. V was cut by 9 bases and J by 2 bases, with 16 bases left in between. The CDR3 DNA reads TGTGCCAGTACAAACAGGTACCAACAAGAGACCCAGTACTTC. This translates into CASTNRYQQETQYF.

This clone was seen a handful of times. V usage is TRBV28 and J usage is TRBJ2-5; D is possibly TRBD2 (7 bases). CDR3 size: 15 residues. Looked up from germline, CDR1 is MDHEN and CDR2 is SYDVKM. Trimming pared 7 bases from V and 0 bases from J, leaving 15 bases between. The CDR3 region has the DNA TGTGCCAGCACCCAGGGGAGGGAGTACCAAGAGACCCAGTACTTC. It translates to CASTQGREYQETQYF.

The V and J genes are TRBV28 and TRBJ1-5; TRBD1 matches at 9 bases. The CDR3 is 16 amino acids. Germline trimming cut 4 bases from V and 2 bases from J; bases unmatched to any gene: 6. Germline V gives CDR1 MDHEN, CDR2 SYDVKM. The CDR3 coding sequence is TGTGCCAGCAGTTCTCGACAGGGGGAAGGCAATCAGCCCCAGCATTTT. Translated, it gives CASSSRQGEGNQPQHF.

The chain links TRBV19 to TRBJ1-1, with 7 nucleotides matching TRBD1. The germline V gene has CDR1 LNHDA and CDR2 SQIVND (reference sequence). The V and J ends lost 5 bases and 5 bases, in that order; junction bases with no gene match: 11. This CDR3 region has 15 residues. The CDR3 loop reads CASSVKTGQSTEAFF. As DNA, the CDR3 is TGTGCCAGTAGTGTGAAAACGGGACAGAGTACTGAAGCTTTCTTT.

The gene calls are TRBV9 and TRBJ2-7; 10 positions match TRBD2. With 0 bases clipped from V and 6 bases from J, the junction kept 6 bases outside the gene matches. Germline values: CDR1 SGDLS, CDR2 YYNGEE. This CDR3 contains 15 residues. DNA of the CDR3: TGTGCCAGCAGCGTAGGTGTAGCGGGAGGTTCCGAGCAGTACTTC. Amino acid sequence: CASSVGVAGGSEQYF.

Written as DNA, the CDR3 is TGTGCCAGCAGTGAGCGAGGAAAGGCCAGTTCACCCCTCCACTTT. It encodes CASSERGKASSPLHF. The chain is built from TRBV25-1 and TRBJ1-6; D is ambiguous. CDR1 is MGHDK and CDR2 is SYGVNS in the germline V gene. Deletions cut 3 bases from V and 9 bases from J, with 15 bases between. This CDR3 spans 15 amino acids.

The chain couples TRBV11-2 to TRBJ1-6; TRBD1 might be the D (6 bases). The V end was cut by 5 bases, the J end by 9 bases, with 17 bases between. There are 15 residues in the CDR3. The germline CDR1 and CDR2 sequences are SGHAT and FQNNGV. The CDR3 protein is CASSTRDKGVSPLHF. For the CDR3, the DNA is TGTGCCAGCAGCACCCGGGACAAGGGCGTTTCACCCCTCCACTTT.

The chain combines TRBV18 with TRBJ2-1, with a weak D call TRBD1 (6 bases). The CDR3 consists of 16 residues. With 5 bases removed from V and 4 bases from J, the gap between germline ends came to 18 bases. Germline V gene sequence: CDR1 KGHSH, CDR2 LQKENI. CDR3: CASSLRNRDKYNEQFF. CDR3 nucleotide sequence: TGTGCCAGCTCATTACGAAACCGGGACAAATACAATGAGCAGTTCTTC.

CDR3: CASSSTPKYGYTF. The CDR3, as DNA: TGTGCCAGCAGCTCGACACCAAAATATGGCTACACCTTC. The chain employs TRBV5-5 and TRBJ1-2; D is unclear. The V end lost 3 bases, the J end lost 5 bases, and 11 bases lay between the germline ends. CDR3 length: 13 amino acids. CDR1 and CDR2 (germline): SGHKS, YYEKEE (reference sequence). The whole variable domain, remainder taken from reference TRBV5-5 and TRBJ1-2, is DAGVTQSPTHLIKTRGQQVTLRCSPISGHKSVSWYQQVLGQGPQFIFQYYEKEERGRGNFPDRFSARQFPNYSSELNVNALLLGDSALYLCASSSTPKYGYTFGSGTRLTVV.

This chain links TRBV2 with TRBJ1-4; 7 bases match TRBD1. The CDR3 consists of 14 residues. Losses at the gene ends were 6 bases for V and 8 bases for J; bases not matched to a gene: 9. CDR1 SNHLY and CDR2 FYNNEI come from the germline V gene. The CDR3 DNA follows: TGTGCCAGCAGGACCGGGACAGAAGAGGAAAAACTGTTTTTT. This encodes CASRTGTEEEKLFF.

V and J are TRBV7-2 and TRBJ1-5; D is ambiguous. Germline-derived CDR1 and CDR2 are SGHTA and FQGNSA. This CDR3 spans 15 amino acids. With 4 bases removed from V and 0 bases from J, the gap between germline ends came to 10 bases. In nucleotides, the CDR3 is TGTGCCAGCAGCTCCCCGCGGGGTAGCAATCAGCCCCAGCATTTT. Protein: CASSSPRGSNQPQHF.

The chain combines TRBV11-2 with TRBJ1-5; the D gene is possibly TRBD1 (5 bases). CDR1 SGHAT and CDR2 FQNNGV come from the germline V gene. The CDR3 loop spans 14 amino acids. The V and J ends lost 3 bases and 4 bases respectively, with 10 bases between them. For the CDR3, the DNA is TGTGCCAGCAGCTTGATAGGGGCTAATCAGCCCCAGCATTTT. Protein product: CASSLIGANQPQHF.

The chain has TRBV15 and TRBJ1-4, with 10 nucleotides matching TRBD1. The V and J ends lost 5 bases and 6 bases, in that order; junction bases with no gene match: 6. Per germline, CDR1 LNHNV and CDR2 YYDKDF (reference sequence). The CDR3 totals 15 residues. The DNA of the CDR3 is TGTGCCACCAGCCGCCCCGGGACAGGGGATGAAAAACTGTTTTTT. Its protein product is CATSRPGTGDEKLFF. Full variable domain (remainder filled in from reference TRBV15 and TRBJ1-4): DAMVIQNPRYQVTQFGKPVTLSCSQTLNHNVMYWYQQKSSQAPKLLFHYYDKDFNNEADTPDNFQSRRPNTSFCFLDIRSPGLGDTAMYLCATSRPGTGDEKLFFGSGTQLSVL.

This clone was found once. This chain connects TRBV10-3 to TRBJ2-1; D is ambiguous. The CDR3 has 13 residues. Trimming cost V 4 bases and J 5 bases, with 9 bases left between them. Germline CDR1 ENHRY, CDR2 SYGVKD. The CDR3 DNA sequence: TGTGCCATCAGTGGTTTCCCGGACAATGAGCAGTTCTTC. The encoded protein is CAISGFPDNEQFF.

The V and J genes are TRBV15 and TRBJ2-1, with 10 bases matching TRBD2. This CDR3 region has 17 residues. Germline lookup yields CDR1 LNHNV and CDR2 YYDKDF (reference sequence). V trimming: 0 bases; J trimming: 0 bases; junction bases outside the gene matches: 2. The CDR3 region has the DNA TGTGCCACCAGCAGAGATCGACTAGCGGGCTCCTACAATGAGCAGTTCTTC. Residues: CATSRDRLAGSYNEQFF.